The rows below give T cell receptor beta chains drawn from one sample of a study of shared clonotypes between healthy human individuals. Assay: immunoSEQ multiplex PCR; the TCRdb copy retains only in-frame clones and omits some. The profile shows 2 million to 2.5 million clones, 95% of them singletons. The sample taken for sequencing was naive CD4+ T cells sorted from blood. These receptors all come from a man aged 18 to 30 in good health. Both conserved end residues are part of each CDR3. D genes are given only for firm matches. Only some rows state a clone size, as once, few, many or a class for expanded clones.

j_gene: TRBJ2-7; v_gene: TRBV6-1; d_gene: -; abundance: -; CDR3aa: CASSELEQYF; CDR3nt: TGTGCCAGCAGTGAACTCGAGCAGTACTTC
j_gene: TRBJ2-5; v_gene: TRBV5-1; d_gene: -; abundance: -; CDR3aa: CASSPRGGSWETQYF; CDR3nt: TGCGCCAGCAGCCCCCGCGGAGGGAGTTGGGAGACCCAGTACTTC
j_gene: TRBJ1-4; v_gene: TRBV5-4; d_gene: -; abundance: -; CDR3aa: CASSPGGGVTNEKLFF; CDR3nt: TGTGCCAGCAGCCCCGGAGGCGGTGTAACTAATGAAAAACTGTTTTTT
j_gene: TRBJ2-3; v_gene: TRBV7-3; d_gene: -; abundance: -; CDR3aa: CASSLRGGTDTQYF; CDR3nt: TGTGCCAGCAGCTTACGCGGGGGCACAGATACGCAGTATTTT
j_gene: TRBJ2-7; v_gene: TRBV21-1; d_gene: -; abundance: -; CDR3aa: CASPPLCGTDEQYF; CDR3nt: TGTGCCAGCCCCCCCCTGTGCGGGACAGATGAGCAGTACTTC
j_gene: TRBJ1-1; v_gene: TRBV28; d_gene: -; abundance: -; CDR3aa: CASSLWGAGGTEAFF; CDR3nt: TGTGCCAGCAGTTTATGGGGGGCTGGGGGCACTGAAGCTTTCTTT
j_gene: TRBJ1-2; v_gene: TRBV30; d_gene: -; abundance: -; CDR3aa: CAWSVQWGYGYTF; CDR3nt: TGTGCCTGGAGTGTACAATGGGGGTATGGCTACACCTTC
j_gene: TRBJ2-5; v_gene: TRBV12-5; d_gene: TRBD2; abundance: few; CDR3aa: CASGLGTSGEETQYF; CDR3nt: TGTGCTAGTGGTTTGGGTACTAGCGGGGAAGAGACCCAGTACTTC
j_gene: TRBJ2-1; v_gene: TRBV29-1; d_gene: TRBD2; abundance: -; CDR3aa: CSGGGGLAGFITYNEQFF; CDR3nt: TGCAGCGGCGGCGGGGGCCTAGCGGGGTTCATAACCTACAATGAGCAGTTCTTC
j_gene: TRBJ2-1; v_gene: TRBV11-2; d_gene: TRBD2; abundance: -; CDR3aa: CASSLALAGPYNEQFF; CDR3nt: TGTGCCAGCAGCTTAGCCCTAGCGGGGCCCTACAATGAGCAGTTCTTC
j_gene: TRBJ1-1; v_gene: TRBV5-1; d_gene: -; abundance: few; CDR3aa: CASSLRASMNTEAFF; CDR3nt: TGCGCCAGCAGCTTAAGGGCCTCAATGAACACTGAAGCTTTCTTT
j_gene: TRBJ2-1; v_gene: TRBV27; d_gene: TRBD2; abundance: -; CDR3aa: CASSSGLAVVNEQFF; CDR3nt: TGTGCCAGCAGTTCTGGACTAGCGGTGGTCAATGAGCAGTTCTTC
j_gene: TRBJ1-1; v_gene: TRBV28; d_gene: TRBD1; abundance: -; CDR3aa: CASSSQGVVPEAFF; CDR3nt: TGTGCCAGCAGTTCACAGGGGGTGGTCCCTGAAGCTTTCTTT
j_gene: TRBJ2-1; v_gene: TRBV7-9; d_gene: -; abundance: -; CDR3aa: CASSLKGQEQFF; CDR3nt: TGTGCCAGCAGCTTAAAAGGACAGGAGCAGTTCTTC
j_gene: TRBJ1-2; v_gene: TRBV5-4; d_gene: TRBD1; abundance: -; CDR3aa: CASSLRTGTNYGYTF; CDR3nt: TGTGCCAGCAGCCTACGGACAGGAACTAACTATGGCTACACCTTC
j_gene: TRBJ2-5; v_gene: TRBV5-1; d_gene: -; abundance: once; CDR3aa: CASSLAGSGETQYF; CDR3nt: TGCGCCAGCAGCTTGGCAGGGAGCGGAGAGACCCAGTACTTC
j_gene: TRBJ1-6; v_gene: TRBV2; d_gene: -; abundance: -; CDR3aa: CASTQQADYNSPLHF; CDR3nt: TGTGCCAGCACCCAACAGGCGGACTATAATTCACCCCTCCACTTT
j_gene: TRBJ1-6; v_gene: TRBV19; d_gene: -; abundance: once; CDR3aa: CATRDVYNSPLHF; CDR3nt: TGTGCCACCCGGGACGTGTATAATTCACCCCTCCACTTT
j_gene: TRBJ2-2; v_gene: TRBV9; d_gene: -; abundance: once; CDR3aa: CASSRQGGTGELFF; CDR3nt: TGTGCCAGCAGCCGCCAAGGGGGAACCGGGGAGCTGTTTTTT
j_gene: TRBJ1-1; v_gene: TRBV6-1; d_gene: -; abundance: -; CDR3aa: CASSLGGTNTEAFF; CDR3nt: TGTGCCAGCAGTTTAGGGGGAACGAACACTGAAGCTTTCTTT
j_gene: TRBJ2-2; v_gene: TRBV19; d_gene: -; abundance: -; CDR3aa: CASSIMGTGELFF; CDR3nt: TGTGCCAGTAGTATCATGGGGACTGGGGAGCTGTTTTTT
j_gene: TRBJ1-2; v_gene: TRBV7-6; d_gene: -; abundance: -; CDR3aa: CASSWAGWEGYTF; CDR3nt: TGTGCCAGCAGCTGGGCGGGGTGGGAAGGCTACACCTTC
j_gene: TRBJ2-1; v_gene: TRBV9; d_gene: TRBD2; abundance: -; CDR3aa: CASSPLAGGSYNEQFF; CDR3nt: TGTGCCAGCAGCCCCCTAGCGGGAGGGTCCTACAATGAGCAGTTCTTC
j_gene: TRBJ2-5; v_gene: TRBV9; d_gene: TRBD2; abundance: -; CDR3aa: CASSPWTSGGTQYF; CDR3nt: TGTGCCAGCAGCCCCTGGACTAGCGGGGGGACCCAGTACTTC
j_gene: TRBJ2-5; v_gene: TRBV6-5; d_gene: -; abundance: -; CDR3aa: CASSRGFYQETQYF; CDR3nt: TGTGCCAGCAGTCGGGGGTTTTACCAAGAGACCCAGTACTTC
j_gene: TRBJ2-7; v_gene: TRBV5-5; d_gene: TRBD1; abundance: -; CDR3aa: CASSLDGTGGYEQYF; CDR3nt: TGTGCCAGCAGCTTGGACGGGACAGGGGGATACGAGCAGTACTTC
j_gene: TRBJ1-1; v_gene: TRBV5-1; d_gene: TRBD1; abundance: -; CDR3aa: CASSLWGQMNTEAFF; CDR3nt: TGCGCCAGCAGCTTGTGGGGACAGATGAACACTGAAGCTTTCTTT
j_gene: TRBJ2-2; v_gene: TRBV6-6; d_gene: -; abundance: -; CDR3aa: CASSNRVLNTGELFF; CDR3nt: TGTGCCAGCAGTAACAGGGTCCTGAACACCGGGGAGCTGTTTTTT
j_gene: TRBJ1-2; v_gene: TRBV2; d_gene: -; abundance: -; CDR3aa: CASSEKPTAPYGYTF; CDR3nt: TGTGCCAGCAGCGAGAAACCGACAGCCCCCTATGGCTACACCTTC
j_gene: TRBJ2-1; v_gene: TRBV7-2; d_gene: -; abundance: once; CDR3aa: CASSFLKYEQFF; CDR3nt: TGTGCCAGCAGCTTCCTTAAGTATGAGCAGTTCTTC
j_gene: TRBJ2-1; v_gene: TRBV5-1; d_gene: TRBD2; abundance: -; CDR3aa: CASSPGGAGNEQFF; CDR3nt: TGCGCCAGCAGCCCCGGGGGGGCAGGCAATGAGCAGTTCTTC
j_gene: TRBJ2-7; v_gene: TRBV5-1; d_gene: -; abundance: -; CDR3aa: CASSLPGFSYEQYF; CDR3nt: TGCGCCAGCAGCTTGCCAGGTTTCTCCTACGAGCAGTACTTC
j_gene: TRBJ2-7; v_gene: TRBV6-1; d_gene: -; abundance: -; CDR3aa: CASSAHYEQYF; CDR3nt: TGTGCCAGTAGCGCCCACTACGAGCAGTACTTC
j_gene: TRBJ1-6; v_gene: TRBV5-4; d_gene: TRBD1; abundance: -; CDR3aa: CASSSGEGAFGSPLHF; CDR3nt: TGTGCCAGCAGCTCGGGGGAGGGGGCATTTGGTTCACCCCTCCACTTT
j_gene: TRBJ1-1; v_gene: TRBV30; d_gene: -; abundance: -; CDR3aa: CAWGDGFYTEAFF; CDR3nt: TGTGCCTGGGGGGACGGTTTTTACACTGAAGCTTTCTTT
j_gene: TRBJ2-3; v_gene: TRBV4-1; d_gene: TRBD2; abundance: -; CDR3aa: CASSQEASGRSTDTQYF; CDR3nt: TGCGCCAGCAGCCAGGAGGCTAGCGGGAGGAGCACAGATACGCAGTATTTT
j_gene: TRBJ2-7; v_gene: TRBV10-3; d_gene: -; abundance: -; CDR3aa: CAIRPGEMSSYEQYF; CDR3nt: TGTGCCATCAGACCAGGGGAAATGAGCTCCTACGAGCAGTACTTC
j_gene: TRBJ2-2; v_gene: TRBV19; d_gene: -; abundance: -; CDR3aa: CASSVNTGELFF; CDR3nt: TGTGCCAGTTCGGTTAACACCGGGGAGCTGTTTTTT
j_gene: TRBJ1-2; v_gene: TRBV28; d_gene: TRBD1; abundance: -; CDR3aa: CASTRTGAYGYTF; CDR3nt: TGTGCCAGCACCAGGACAGGGGCTTATGGCTACACCTTC
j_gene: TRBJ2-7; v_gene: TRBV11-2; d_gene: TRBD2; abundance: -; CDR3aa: CASRSPGLAGGYEQYF; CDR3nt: TGTGCCAGCAGATCTCCGGGACTAGCGGGAGGCTACGAGCAGTACTTC
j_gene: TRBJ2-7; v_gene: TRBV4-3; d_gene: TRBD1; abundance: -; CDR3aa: CASSQWTGTYEQYF; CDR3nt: TGCGCCAGCAGCCAATGGACAGGGACCTACGAGCAGTACTTC
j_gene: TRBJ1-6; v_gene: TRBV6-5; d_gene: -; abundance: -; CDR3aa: CASSYNGGGVSPLHF; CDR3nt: TGTGCCAGCAGTTACAACGGAGGGGGTGTGTCACCCCTCCACTTT
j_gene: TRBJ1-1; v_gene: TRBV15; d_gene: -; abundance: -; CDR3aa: CATSRPNTEAFF; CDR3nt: TGTGCCACCAGCAGGCCCAACACTGAAGCTTTCTTT
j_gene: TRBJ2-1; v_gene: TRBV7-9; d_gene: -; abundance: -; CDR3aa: CASSLELYNEQFF; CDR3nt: TGTGCCAGCAGCTTAGAACTATACAATGAGCAGTTCTTC
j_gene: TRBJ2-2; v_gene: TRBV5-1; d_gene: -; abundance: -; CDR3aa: CASSEEGYTGELFF; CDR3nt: TGCGCCAGCAGCGAAGAGGGCTATACCGGGGAGCTGTTTTTT
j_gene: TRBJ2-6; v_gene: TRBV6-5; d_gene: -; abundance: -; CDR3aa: CASSSGRVSGANVLTF; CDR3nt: TGTGCCAGCAGTTCCGGCAGGGTCTCTGGGGCCAACGTCCTGACTTTC
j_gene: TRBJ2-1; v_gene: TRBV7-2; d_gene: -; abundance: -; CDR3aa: CASSFGAETYNEQFF; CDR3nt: TGTGCCAGCAGCTTCGGCGCTGAAACCTACAATGAGCAGTTCTTC